This record looks at one TCR beta chain sequence and its context. Its target is not known. This specimen belongs to a study of Ad26.COV2.S vaccination and SARS-CoV-2 variants. Study information: Ad26.COV2.S given intramuscularly, once or twice 56 days apart. Notes on the study in general: Using TCR breadth and depth analyses may have led to underestimated total T cell responses. Placebo recipients and vaccine recipients were similar in non-spike TCR breadth.

CDR1 and CDR2 from the germline V gene are LNHNV and YYDKDF (reference sequence). The CDR3 runs 13 residues. With 8 bases removed from V and 2 bases from J, the gap between germline ends came to 12 bases. Measured with immunoSEQ multiplex PCR; TCRdb has only the in-frame clones, and not every one. This sample has 380,000 or so clones, with 88% found just once. The treatment: over 15 received Ad26.COV2.S at low or high dose, single or two shots; 5 received placebo; per-sample allocation not given. Samples were taken on day 63 after the first vaccine or placebo injection. An Ad26 vector that expressed Wuhan-strain SARS-CoV-2 spike constituted the vaccine.

This sample comprised peripheral blood, obtained in a trial of Ad26.COV2.S vaccine versus placebo. The chain combines TRBV15 with TRBJ1-1, with a tentative D call TRBD1 (5 bases). The receptor was isolated from a person between 18 and 65 years old who received the Ad26.COV2.S COVID-19 vaccine or a placebo. CDR3 nucleotides: TGTGCCACCTCCGGGACCACCAACACTGAAGCTTTCTTT. It codes for CATSGTTNTEAFF.